The T cell receptor beta chain described here comes from a study of blood T cell repertoires in COVID-19. Study as a whole: The cDNA or gDNA used as material had been derived from T cells, B-cell-depleted T cells, or PBMCs.

Trimming took off 1 base at V and 3 bases at J, with 18 bases between the two ends. CDR3 size: 18 residues. The V gene's germline CDR1 is LNHNV and CDR2 YYDKDF (reference sequence). Those enrolled in Seattle joined during active infection and were followed longitudinally afterward. Source study methods: Researchers report that nucleated cell counts were estimated from reference gene primer amplification. Method: immunoSEQ multiplex PCR; TCRdb's copy keeps in-frame clones and lacks some. The DNA gave D and trimming, while V, J and clone size come from that table. The sample records under 250,000 clones, about 93% being singletons.

The genes are TRBV15 and TRBJ2-2; possibly TRBD1 for D (6 bases). The receptor comes from a man aged 55 to 70 with COVID-19, enrolled during active disease. The specimen sequenced was peripheral blood. The CDR3 loop is CATSRVSGHRFYTGELFF. The DNA of the CDR3 is TGTGCCACCAGCAGAGTATCGGGACACCGATTTTACACCGGGGAGCTGTTTTTT.